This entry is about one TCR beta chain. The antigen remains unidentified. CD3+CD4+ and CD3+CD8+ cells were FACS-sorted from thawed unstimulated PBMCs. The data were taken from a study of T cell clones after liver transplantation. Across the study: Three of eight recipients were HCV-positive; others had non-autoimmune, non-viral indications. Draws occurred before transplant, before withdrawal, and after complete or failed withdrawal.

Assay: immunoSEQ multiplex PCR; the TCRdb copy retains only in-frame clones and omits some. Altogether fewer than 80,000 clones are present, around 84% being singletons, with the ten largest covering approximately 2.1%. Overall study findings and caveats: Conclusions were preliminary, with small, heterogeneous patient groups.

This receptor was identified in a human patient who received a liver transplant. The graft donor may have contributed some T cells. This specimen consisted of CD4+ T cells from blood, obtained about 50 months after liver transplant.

This CDR3 reads CASSLGTGRPHSYEQYF. Here the CDR3 DNA reads TGTGCCAGCAGCTTAGGCACAGGACGTCCCCACTCCTACGAGCAGTACTTC. The chain combines TRBV7-8 with TRBJ2-7; tentative D call: TRBD1 (5 bases). Germline CDR1 and CDR2: SGHVS and FQNEAQ. This CDR3 is built from 17 residues. The ends were cut back, 1 base at V and 0 bases at J, with 16 bases in the middle.